The clone carrying this T cell receptor beta chain turned up a few times. The data belong to a study of early T cells in non-severe SARS-CoV-2 infection. CDR1 is MDHEN and CDR2 is SYDVKM in the germline V gene. The CDR3 length is 12 residues. With 6 bases removed from V and 8 bases from J, the gap between germline ends came to 11 bases. TCRdb analysed the 5' RACE reads with MiXCR anew, one entry per CDR3 protein. Among tens of thousands of distinct CDR3 sequences listed, around 7% were seen once. Sequences were obtained from whole blood. This chain joins TRBV28 and TRBJ1-5, with unresolved D. This clonotype was sampled from an adult who was a healthcare worker with PCR-confirmed SARS-CoV-2 infection or an uninfected control (not recorded which). The CDR3 nucleotides read TGTGCCAGCAGCTTCTACAGAGAGCCCCAGCATTTT. It encodes CASSFYREPQHF. Filled out from reference TRBV28 and TRBJ1-5, the complete variable domain reads DVKVTQSSRYLVKRTGEKVFLECVQDMDHENMFWYRQDPGLGLRLIYFSYDVKMKEKGDIPEGYSVSREKKERFSLILESASTNQTSMYLCASSFYREPQHFGDGTRLSIL.